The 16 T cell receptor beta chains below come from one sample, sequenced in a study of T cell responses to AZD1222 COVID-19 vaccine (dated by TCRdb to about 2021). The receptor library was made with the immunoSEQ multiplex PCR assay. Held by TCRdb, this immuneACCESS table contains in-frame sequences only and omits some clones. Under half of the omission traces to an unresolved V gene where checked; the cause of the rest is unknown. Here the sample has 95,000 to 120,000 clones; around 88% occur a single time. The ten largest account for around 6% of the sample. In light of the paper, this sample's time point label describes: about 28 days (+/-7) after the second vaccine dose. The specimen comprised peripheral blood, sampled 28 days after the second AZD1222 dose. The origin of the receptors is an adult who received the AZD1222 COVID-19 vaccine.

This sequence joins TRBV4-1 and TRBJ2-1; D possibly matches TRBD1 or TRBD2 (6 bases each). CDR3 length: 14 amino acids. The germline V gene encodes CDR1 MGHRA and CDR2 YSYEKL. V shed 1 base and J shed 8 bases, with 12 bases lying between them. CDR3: CASSQVGGIHEQFF. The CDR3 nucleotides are TGCGCCAGCAGCCAAGTAGGGGGGATCCATGAGCAGTTCTTC.

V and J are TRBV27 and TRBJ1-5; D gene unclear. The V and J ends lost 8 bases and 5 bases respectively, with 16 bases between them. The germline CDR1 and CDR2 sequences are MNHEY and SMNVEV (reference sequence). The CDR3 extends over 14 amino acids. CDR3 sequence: CASALWGWDQPQHF. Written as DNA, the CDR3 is TGTGCCAGCGCCCTGTGGGGATGGGATCAGCCCCAGCATTTT.

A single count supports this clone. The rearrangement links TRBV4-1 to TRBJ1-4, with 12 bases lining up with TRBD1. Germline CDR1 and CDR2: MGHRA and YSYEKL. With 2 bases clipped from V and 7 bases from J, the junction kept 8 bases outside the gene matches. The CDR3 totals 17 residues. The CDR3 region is CASSQRDRGLLGEKLFF. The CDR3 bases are TGCGCCAGCAGCCAACGGGACAGGGGGCTTTTGGGTGAAAAACTGTTTTTT.

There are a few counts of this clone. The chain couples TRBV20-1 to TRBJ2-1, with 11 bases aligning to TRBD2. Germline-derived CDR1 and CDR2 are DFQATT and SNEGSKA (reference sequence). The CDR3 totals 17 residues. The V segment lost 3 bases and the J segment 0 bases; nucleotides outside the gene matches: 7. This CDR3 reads CSASLAGGQSSYNEQFF. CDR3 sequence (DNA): TGCAGTGCTAGTCTAGCGGGGGGCCAGAGCTCCTACAATGAGCAGTTCTTC.

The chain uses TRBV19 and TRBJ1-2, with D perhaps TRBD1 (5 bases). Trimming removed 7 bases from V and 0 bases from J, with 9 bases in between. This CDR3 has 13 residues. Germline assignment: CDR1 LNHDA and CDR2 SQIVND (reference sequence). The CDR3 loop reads CASKGHSNYGYTF. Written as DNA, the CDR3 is TGTGCCAGTAAAGGACATTCTAACTATGGCTACACCTTC.

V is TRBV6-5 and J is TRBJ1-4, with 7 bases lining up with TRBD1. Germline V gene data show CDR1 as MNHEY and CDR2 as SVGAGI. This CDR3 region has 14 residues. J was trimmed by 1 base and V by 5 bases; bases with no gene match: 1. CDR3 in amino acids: CASSRQGTNEKLFF. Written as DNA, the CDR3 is TGTGCCAGCAGTCGACAGGGAACTAATGAAAAACTGTTTTTT.

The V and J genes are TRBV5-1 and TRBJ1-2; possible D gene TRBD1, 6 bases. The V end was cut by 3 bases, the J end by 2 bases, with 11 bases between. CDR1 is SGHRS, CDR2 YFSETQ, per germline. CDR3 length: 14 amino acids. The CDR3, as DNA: TGCGCCAGCAGCTCGGACGGACAGAACTATGGCTACACCTTC. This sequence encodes CASSSDGQNYGYTF.

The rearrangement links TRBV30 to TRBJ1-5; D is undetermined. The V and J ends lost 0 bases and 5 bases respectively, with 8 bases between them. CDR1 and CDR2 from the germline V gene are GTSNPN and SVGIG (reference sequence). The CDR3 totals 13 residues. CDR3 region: CAWSVDCYQPQHF. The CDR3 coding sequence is TGTGCCTGGAGTGTTGACTGTTATCAGCCCCAGCATTTT.

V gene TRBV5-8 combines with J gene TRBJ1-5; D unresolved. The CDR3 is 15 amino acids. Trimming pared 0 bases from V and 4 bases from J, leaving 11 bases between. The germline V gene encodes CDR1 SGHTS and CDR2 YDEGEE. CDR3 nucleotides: TGTGCCAGCAGCTTGGTCCTCGGGAGGAATCAGCCCCAGCATTTT. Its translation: CASSLVLGRNQPQHF.

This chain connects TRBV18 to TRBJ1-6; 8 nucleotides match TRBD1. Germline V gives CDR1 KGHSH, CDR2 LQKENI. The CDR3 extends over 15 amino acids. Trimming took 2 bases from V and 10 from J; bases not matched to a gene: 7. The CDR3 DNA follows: TGTGCCAGCTCACCAGCGACAGGGGTGGGGTCACCCCTCCACTTT. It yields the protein CASSPATGVGSPLHF.

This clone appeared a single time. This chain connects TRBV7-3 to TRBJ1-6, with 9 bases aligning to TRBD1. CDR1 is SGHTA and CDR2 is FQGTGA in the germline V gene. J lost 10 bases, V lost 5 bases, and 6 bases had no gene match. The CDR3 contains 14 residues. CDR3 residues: CASSHRDRASPLHF. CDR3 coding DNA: TGTGCCAGCAGCCACCGGGACAGGGCCTCACCCCTCCACTTT.

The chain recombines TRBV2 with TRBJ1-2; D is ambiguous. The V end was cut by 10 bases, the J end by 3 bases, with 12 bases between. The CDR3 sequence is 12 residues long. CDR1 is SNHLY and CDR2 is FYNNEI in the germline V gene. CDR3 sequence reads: CANEGADYGYTF. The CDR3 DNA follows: TGTGCCAATGAAGGAGCCGACTATGGCTACACCTTC.

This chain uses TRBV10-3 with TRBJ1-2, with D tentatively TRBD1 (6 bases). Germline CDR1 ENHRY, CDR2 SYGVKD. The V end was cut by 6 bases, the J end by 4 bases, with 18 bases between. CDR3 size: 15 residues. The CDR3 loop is CAIRYAGQETYGYTF. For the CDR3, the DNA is TGTGCCATCAGATATGCGGGACAAGAAACCTATGGCTACACCTTC.

The CDR3 spells CASSEWTGTHTQYF. The CDR3 nucleotides are TGTGCCAGCAGCGAATGGACAGGGACACATACGCAGTATTTT. The chain has TRBV7-2 and TRBJ2-3; 8 bases match TRBD1. V lost 5 bases to trimming and J lost 7 bases; unmatched junction nucleotides: 8. Germline CDR1 and CDR2: SGHTA and FQGNSA. The CDR3 runs to 14 residues.

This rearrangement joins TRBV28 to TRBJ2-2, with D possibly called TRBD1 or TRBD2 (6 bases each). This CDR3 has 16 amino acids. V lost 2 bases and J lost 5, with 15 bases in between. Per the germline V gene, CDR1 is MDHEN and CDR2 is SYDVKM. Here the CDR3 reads CASSLGGQGRTGELFF. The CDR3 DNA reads TGTGCCAGCAGTTTAGGGGGGCAAGGAAGGACCGGGGAGCTGTTTTTT.

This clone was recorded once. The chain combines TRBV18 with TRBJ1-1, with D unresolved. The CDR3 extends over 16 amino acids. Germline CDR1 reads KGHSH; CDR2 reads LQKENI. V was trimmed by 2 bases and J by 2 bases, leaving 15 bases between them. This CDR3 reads CASSPFGPGTNTEAFF. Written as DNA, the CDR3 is TGTGCCAGCTCACCATTTGGCCCGGGAACAAACACTGAAGCTTTCTTT. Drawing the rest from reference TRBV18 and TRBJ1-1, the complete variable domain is NAGVMQNPRHLVRRRGQEARLRCSPMKGHSHVYWYRQLPEEGLKFMVYLQKENIIDESGMPKERFSAEFPKEGPSILRIQQVVRGDSAAYFCASSPFGPGTNTEAFFGQGTRLTVV.